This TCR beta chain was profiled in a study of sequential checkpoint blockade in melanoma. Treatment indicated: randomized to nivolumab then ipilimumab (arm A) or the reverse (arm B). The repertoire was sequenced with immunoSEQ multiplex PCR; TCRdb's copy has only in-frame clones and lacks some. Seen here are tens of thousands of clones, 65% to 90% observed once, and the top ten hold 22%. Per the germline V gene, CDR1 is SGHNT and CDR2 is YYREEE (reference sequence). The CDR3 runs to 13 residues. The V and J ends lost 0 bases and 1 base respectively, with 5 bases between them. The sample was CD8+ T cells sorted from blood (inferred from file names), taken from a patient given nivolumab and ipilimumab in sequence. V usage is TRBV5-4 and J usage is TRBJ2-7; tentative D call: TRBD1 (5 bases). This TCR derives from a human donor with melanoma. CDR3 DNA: TGTGCCAGCAGCTTGGGACAGTCCTACGAGCAGTACTTC. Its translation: CASSLGQSYEQYF.